This TCR beta chain was identified in a study of a mutant IDH1 vaccine in newly diagnosed glioma. At the level of the study: The sex distribution of treated patients was 62.5% male and about 40% female, with a mean age of 40.4 years. It was radiotherapy, temozolomide, or both that patients received previously, with most receiving both. Scheduled at week 35, visit V12 preceded visit V13, held at week 47.

Concerning this clone: Its antigen remains unidentified.

The time point here: week 47, end of study. Each dose of the vaccine consisted of 300 ug of mutant IDH1 20-mer peptide, with topical imiquimod. TCRdb keeps only in-frame clones here, not all; method: immunoSEQ multiplex PCR. Found here are 30,000 or so clones, 89% of them singletons; the top ten hold 2.2%. The junction had 11 bases not matched to a gene; V was cut back by 4 bases and J by 7 bases. Germline V CDR1 and CDR2: MRHNA, SNTAGT. This CDR3 region has 17 residues. The chain is built from TRBV6-4 and TRBJ1-6; TRBD1 aligns across 9 bases. The specimen was PBMCs, collected from a glioma patient whose treatment included an IDH1 peptide vaccine. The TCR was taken from a man aged 35 to 55 with glioma. CDR3 in amino acids: CASSGAATGGTNSPLHF. CDR3 bases: TGTGCCAGCAGTGGGGCCGCGACAGGGGGTACAAATTCACCCCTCCACTTT.